The 16 T cell receptor beta chains below come from one sample, sequenced in a study of blood T cell repertoires in COVID-19. Sequenced by immunoSEQ multiplex PCR; TCRdb stores in-frame clones only, minus some. This sample has roughly 260,000 clones; more than 65% occur once, and the top ten carry roughly 3.1%. The specimen was peripheral blood. These receptors all come from a woman aged 18-30 years with acute or convalescent COVID-19.

The V call is TRBV6-5, the J call TRBJ2-5; tentatively, D is TRBD2 (6 bases). Looked up from germline, CDR1 is MNHEY and CDR2 is SVGAGI. The ends were cut back, 0 bases at V and 5 bases at J, with 16 bases in the middle. This CDR3 is built from 16 residues. DNA for the CDR3: TGTGCCAGCAGTTACTCAGGATTCCGGGCGGGGGAGACCCAGTACTTC. Residues: CASSYSGFRAGETQYF.

This clone has only a few counts. V is TRBV12-3 or TRBV12-4 and J is TRBJ2-3; 8 bases match TRBD1. The J segment lost 1 base and the V segment lost 8 bases, leaving 2 bases of the junction unmatched. CDR3 length equals 13 residues. The CDR3 DNA sequence: TGTGCCAGCCAGGACAGGGGCACAGATACGCAGTATTTT. Protein sequence: CASQDRGTDTQYF.

The chain couples TRBV28 to TRBJ2-7; no clear D. Trimming removed 2 bases from V and 2 bases from J, with 10 bases in between. The CDR3 spans 14 residues. Germline values: CDR1 MDHEN, CDR2 SYDVKM. CDR3 nucleotide sequence: TGTGCCAGCAGTTTACCCAGGTACCCCTACGAGCAGTACTTC. Amino acids: CASSLPRYPYEQYF.

The chain couples TRBV7-9 to TRBJ2-1, with 13 bases fitting TRBD2. The V gene end was trimmed by 5 bases and the J gene end by 5 bases; junction bases not matched to a gene: 6. The germline V gene encodes CDR1 SEHNR and CDR2 FQNEAQ (reference sequence). The CDR3 covers 16 residues. CDR3 DNA: TGTGCCAGCAGCACACCCGGACTAGCGGGGGACAATGAGCAGTTCTTC. Its protein product is CASSTPGLAGDNEQFF.

This chain connects TRBV7-9 to TRBJ1-2, with 7 bases fitting TRBD1. The CDR3 consists of 14 residues. Germline values: CDR1 SEHNR, CDR2 FQNEAQ (reference sequence). V was clipped by 5 bases and J by 4 bases; unmatched bases: 7. In DNA, the CDR3 is TGTGCCAGCAGCAGCCGGGACAGAGTCTATGGCTACACCTTC. Its protein product is CASSSRDRVYGYTF.

In its sample, this clone was seen once. The chain links TRBV12-3 or TRBV12-4 to TRBJ1-2, with D uncertain. This CDR3 comprises 13 residues. V lost 6 bases, J lost 5 bases, and 13 bases lay in between. For the CDR3, the DNA is TGTGCCAGCAGCCCCGGGTCCGGGTATGGCTACACCTTC. This encodes CASSPGSGYGYTF.

The rearrangement uses TRBV4-3 and TRBJ1-6; D gene uncertain. V lost 0 bases to trimming and J lost 0 bases, with 9 bases between them. Germline V gene lookup returns CDR1 LGHNA and CDR2 YSLEER. This CDR3 has 17 residues. The CDR3 coding sequence is TGCGCCAGCAGCCAAGAGCCCCCGGGCTCCTATAATTCACCCCTCCACTTT. This translates into CASSQEPPGSYNSPLHF.

The gene calls are TRBV5-5 and TRBJ2-7, with TRBD2 matching 7 bases. Trimming removed 4 bases from V and 6 bases from J; junction bases left unmatched: 7. This CDR3 spans 13 amino acids. Per germline, CDR1 SGHKS and CDR2 YYEKEE (reference sequence). The DNA for the CDR3 is TGTGCCAGCAGCCCCCCGGGGGGTTCCGAGCAGTACTTC. The encoded protein is CASSPPGGSEQYF.

This chain connects TRBV9 to TRBJ2-7, with 8 bases that match TRBD1. V shed 4 bases and J 1 base; nucleotides not matched to a gene: 7. Germline CDR1 and CDR2: SGDLS and YYNGEE. The CDR3 extends over 15 amino acids. This CDR3 is CASSPGDRQSYEQYF. CDR3 sequence (DNA): TGTGCCAGCAGCCCCGGGGACAGGCAATCCTACGAGCAGTACTTC.

The chain combines TRBV15 with TRBJ1-5; no reliable D call. The germline CDR1 and CDR2 sequences are LNHNV and YYDKDF (reference sequence). The CDR3 length is 14 residues. Trimming removed 1 base at V and 4 bases at J, with 8 bases between. CDR3 amino acids: CATSRGGGNQPQHF. The CDR3 DNA reads as TGTGCCACCAGCAGAGGAGGTGGAAATCAGCCCCAGCATTTT.

The chain recombines TRBV27 with TRBJ2-2, with D possibly TRBD1 on 6 matching bases. The CDR3 is 16 amino acids. Per germline, CDR1 MNHEY and CDR2 SMNVEV (reference sequence). The V end was cut by 10 bases, the J end by 5 bases, with 23 bases between. Here the CDR3 reads CATTGRLGARTGELFF. CDR3 bases: TGTGCCACCACGGGACGGTTGGGGGCTCGGACCGGGGAGCTGTTTTTT.

V and J are TRBV2 and TRBJ2-7; tentatively, D is TRBD1 (6 bases). Germline V gene data show CDR1 as SNHLY and CDR2 as FYNNEI. Trimming shortened V by 9 bases and J by 1 base, and 16 bases separated the two germline ends. There are 14 residues in the CDR3. The CDR3 reads CASYSLDSSYEQYF. The CDR3 DNA follows: TGTGCCAGTTATTCCTTGGACAGTTCCTACGAGCAGTACTTC.

The chain employs TRBV29-1 and TRBJ2-7, with TRBD2 matching over 10 bases. Losses at the gene ends were 7 bases for V and 2 bases for J; bases not matched to a gene: 5. The CDR3 length is 13 residues. Germline CDR1 and CDR2: SQVTM and ANQGSEA. The CDR3 DNA follows: TGCAGCGCCTCTAGCGGGAGTACCTACGAGCAGTACTTC. Translated: CSASSGSTYEQYF.

The rearrangement uses TRBV2 and TRBJ2-2; D not resolved. Trimming removed 4 bases at V and 4 bases at J, with 7 bases between. The CDR3 length is 13 residues. Germline V gene sequence: CDR1 SNHLY, CDR2 FYNNEI. CDR3 sequence: CASSVFPTGELFF. Here the CDR3 DNA reads TGTGCCAGCAGTGTCTTCCCCACCGGGGAGCTGTTTTTT. The entire variable domain, with the rest obtained from reference TRBV2 and TRBJ2-2, is as follows: EPEVTQTPSHQVTQMGQEVILRCVPISNHLYFYWYRQILGQKVEFLVSFYNNEISEKSEIFDDQFSVERPDGSNFTLKIRSTKLEDSAMYFCASSVFPTGELFFGEGSRLTVL.

The genes are TRBV30 and TRBJ1-1; D possibly corresponds to TRBD1 (6 bases). Per the germline V gene, CDR1 is GTSNPN and CDR2 is SVGIG (reference sequence). CDR3 length: 13 residues. V lost 4 bases to trimming and J lost 11 bases, with 20 bases between them. The CDR3 reads CAWKPTGLVRAFF. The CDR3 DNA follows: TGTGCCTGGAAACCGACAGGTTTAGTAAGGGCTTTCTTT.

The V gene is TRBV2, the J gene TRBJ2-5, with D possibly TRBD2 on 6 matching bases. This CDR3 has 14 residues. Between the trimmed V and J ends, which lost 7 bases and 1 base, there was a span of 13 bases. Per the germline V gene, CDR1 is SNHLY and CDR2 is FYNNEI. The chain's CDR3 is CASTTRDSQETQYF. In nucleotides, the CDR3 is TGTGCCAGCACTACCCGGGACTCCCAAGAGACCCAGTACTTC.